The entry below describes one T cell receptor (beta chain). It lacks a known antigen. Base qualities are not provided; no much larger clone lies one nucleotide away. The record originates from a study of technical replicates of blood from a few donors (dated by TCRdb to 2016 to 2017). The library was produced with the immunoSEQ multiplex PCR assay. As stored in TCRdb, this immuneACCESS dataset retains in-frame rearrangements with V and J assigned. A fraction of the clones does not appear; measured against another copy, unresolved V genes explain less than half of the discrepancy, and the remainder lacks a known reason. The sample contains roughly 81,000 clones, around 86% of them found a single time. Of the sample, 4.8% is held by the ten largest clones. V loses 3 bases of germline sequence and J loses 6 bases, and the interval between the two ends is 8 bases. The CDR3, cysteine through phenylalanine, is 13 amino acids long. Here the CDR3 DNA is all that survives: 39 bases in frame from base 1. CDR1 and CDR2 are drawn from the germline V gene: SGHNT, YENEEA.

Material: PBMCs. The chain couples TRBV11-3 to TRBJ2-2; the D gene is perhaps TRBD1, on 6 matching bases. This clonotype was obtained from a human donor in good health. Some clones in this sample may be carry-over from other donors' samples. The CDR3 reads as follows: CASSFQGSGELFF. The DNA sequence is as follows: TGTGCCAGCAGCTTCCAGGGGTCCGGGGAGCTGTTTTTT. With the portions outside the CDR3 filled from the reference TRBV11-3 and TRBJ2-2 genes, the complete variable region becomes EAGVVQSPRYKIIEKKQPVAFWCNPISGHNTLYWYLQNLGQGPELLIRYENEEAVDDSQLPKDRFSAERLKGVDSTLKIQPAELGDSAVYLCASSFQGSGELFFGEGSRLTVL.